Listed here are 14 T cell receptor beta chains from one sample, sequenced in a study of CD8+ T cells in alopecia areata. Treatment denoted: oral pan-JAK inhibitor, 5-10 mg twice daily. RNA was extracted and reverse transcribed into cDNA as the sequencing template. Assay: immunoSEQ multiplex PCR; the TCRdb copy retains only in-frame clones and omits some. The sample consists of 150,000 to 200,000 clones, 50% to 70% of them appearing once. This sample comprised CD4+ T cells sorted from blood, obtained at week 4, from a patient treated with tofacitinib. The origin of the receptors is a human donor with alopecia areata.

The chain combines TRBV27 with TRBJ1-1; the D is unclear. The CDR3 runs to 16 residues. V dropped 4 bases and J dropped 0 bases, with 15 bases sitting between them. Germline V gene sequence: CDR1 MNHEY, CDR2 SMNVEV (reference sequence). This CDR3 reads CASSSLADILNTEAFF. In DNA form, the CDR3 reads TGTGCCAGCAGTTCTCTAGCCGACATACTGAACACTGAAGCTTTCTTT.

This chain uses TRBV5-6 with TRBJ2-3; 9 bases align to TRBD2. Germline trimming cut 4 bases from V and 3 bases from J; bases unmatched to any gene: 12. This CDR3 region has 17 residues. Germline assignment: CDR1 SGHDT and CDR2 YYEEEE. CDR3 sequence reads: CASSRPASGMWTDTQYF. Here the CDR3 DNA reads TGTGCCAGCAGCCGCCCGGCTAGCGGGATGTGGACAGATACGCAGTATTTT.

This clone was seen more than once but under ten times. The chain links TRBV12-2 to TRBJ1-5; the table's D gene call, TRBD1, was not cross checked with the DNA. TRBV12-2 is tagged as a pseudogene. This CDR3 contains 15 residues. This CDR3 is CASRLCIRGNQPQHF. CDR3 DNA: TGTGCAAGTCGCCTCTGCATCAGGGGGAATCAGCCCCAGCATTTT.

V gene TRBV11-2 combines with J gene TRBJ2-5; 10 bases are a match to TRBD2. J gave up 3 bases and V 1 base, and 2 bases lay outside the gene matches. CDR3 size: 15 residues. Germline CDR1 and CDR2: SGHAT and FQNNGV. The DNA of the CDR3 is TGTGCCAGCAGCTTAGTGCTAGCGGGGGAAGAGACCCAGTACTTC. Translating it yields CASSLVLAGEETQYF.

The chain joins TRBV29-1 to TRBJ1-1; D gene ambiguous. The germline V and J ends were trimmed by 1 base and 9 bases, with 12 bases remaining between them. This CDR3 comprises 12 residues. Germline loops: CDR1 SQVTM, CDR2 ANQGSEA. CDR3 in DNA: TGCAGCGTTGAAGGCTGGGGAGGGCAAGCTTTCTTT. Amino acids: CSVEGWGGQAFF.

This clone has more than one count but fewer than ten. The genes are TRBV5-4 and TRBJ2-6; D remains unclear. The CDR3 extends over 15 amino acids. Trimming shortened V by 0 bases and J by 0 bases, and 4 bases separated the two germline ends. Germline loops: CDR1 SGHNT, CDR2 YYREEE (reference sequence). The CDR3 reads CASSLGSSGANVLTF. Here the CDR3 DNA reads TGTGCCAGCAGCTTGGGCAGCTCTGGGGCCAACGTCCTGACTTTC.

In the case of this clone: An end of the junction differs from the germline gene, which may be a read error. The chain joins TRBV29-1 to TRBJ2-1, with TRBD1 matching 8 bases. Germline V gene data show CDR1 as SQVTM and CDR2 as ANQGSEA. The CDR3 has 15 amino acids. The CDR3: CSAETDRGPYNEQFF. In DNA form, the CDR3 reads TGCAGCGCTGAAACTGACAGGGGCCCCTACAATGAGCAGTTCTTC.

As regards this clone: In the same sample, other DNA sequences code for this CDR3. CDR3 residues: CAWSTGYGYTF. The CDR3 DNA sequence: TGTGCCTGGAGTACCGGGTATGGCTACACCTTC. This chain uses TRBV30 with TRBJ1-2, with D hard to call. V was trimmed by 2 bases and J by 5 bases, leaving 6 bases between them. The CDR3 runs to 11 residues. Germline values: CDR1 GTSNPN, CDR2 SVGIG (reference sequence).

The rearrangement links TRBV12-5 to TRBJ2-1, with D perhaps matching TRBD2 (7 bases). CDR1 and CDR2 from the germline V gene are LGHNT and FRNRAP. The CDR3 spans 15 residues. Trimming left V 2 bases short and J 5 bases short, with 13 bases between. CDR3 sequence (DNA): TGTGCTAGTGGTTTGATCGGGGGGCGCAACAATGAGCAGTTCTTC. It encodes CASGLIGGRNNEQFF.

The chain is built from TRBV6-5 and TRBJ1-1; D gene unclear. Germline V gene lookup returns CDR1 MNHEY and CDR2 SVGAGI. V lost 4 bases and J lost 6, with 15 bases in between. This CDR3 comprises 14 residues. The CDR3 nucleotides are TGTGCCAGCAGTTCCCCCTACGGAAGACCTGAAGCTTTCTTT. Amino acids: CASSSPYGRPEAFF.

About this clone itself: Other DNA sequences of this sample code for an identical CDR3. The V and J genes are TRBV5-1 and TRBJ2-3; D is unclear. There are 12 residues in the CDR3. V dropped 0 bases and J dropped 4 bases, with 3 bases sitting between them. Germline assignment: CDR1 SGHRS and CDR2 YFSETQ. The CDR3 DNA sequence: TGCGCCAGCAGCTTGGTGCCAGATACGCAGTATTTT. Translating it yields CASSLVPDTQYF.

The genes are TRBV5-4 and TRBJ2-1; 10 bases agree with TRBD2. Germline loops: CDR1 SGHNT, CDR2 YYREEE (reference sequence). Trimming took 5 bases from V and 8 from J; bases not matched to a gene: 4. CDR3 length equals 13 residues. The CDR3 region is CASSGTSEDEQFF. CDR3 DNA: TGTGCCAGCAGTGGGACTAGCGAGGATGAGCAGTTCTTC.

This chain's CDR3 is CASSWAANTGELFF. The CDR3 nucleotides read TGTGCCAGCAGCTGGGCAGCGAACACCGGGGAGCTGTTTTTT. The chain employs TRBV7-3 and TRBJ2-2, with D hard to call. From germline, CDR1 is SGHTA and CDR2 FQGTGA. There are 14 residues in the CDR3. The V and J ends lost 4 bases and 0 bases respectively, with 6 bases between them.

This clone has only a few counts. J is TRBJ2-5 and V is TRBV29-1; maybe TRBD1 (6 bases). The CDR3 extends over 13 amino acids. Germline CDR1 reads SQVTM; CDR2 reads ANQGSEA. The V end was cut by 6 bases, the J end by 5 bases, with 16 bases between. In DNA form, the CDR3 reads TGCAGCGTCCTGGGTCAGGGGCGGGAGACCCAGTACTTC. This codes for CSVLGQGRETQYF.